This passage covers 25 T cell receptor beta chains from one sample sequenced in a study of blood T cell repertoires in COVID-19. Clones were read by immunoSEQ multiplex PCR, and TCRdb kept only the in-frame ones, dropping some. Of under 300,000 clones in the sample, about nine tenths were seen once. The sample comprised PBMCs or T cells enriched from blood (not recorded which). The receptors shown here come from a woman aged 45-60 years who had recovered from COVID-19.

The chain couples TRBV10-3 to TRBJ2-2; 7 bases match TRBD1. CDR1 and CDR2 (germline): ENHRY, SYGVKD. There are 14 residues in the CDR3. The V and J ends lost 3 bases and 5 bases, in that order; junction bases with no gene match: 3. The CDR3 nucleotides are TGTGCCATCAGTGAAAAGACAGGGACCGGGGAGCTGTTTTTT. Protein sequence: CAISEKTGTGELFF.

This chain joins TRBV2 and TRBJ2-7, with D maybe TRBD2 (5 bases). The CDR3 extends over 16 amino acids. V lost 4 bases and J lost 3, with 19 bases in between. Germline values: CDR1 SNHLY, CDR2 FYNNEI. Written as DNA, the CDR3 is TGTGCCAGCAGTGGAAGAATTCGAGGTGGGAGCTACGAGCAGTACTTC. Protein: CASSGRIRGGSYEQYF.

The sample holds a few counts of this clone. The same CDR3 can be traced to other DNA sequences in this sample. This rearrangement joins TRBV2 to TRBJ1-5; 9 bases fit TRBD1. The V segment lost 5 bases and the J segment 0 bases; nucleotides outside the gene matches: 5. This CDR3 is built from 16 residues. Germline-derived CDR1 and CDR2 are SNHLY and FYNNEI. CDR3 residues: CASSPGQGNSNQPQHF. CDR3 nucleotides: TGTGCCAGCAGTCCGGGACAGGGAAATAGCAATCAGCCCCAGCATTTT.

The chain joins TRBV5-1 to TRBJ2-5, with TRBD1 identical over 10 bases. The CDR3 runs 16 residues. The V and J ends lost 3 bases and 5 bases, in that order; junction bases with no gene match: 10. In germline, CDR1 is SGHRS, CDR2 YFSETQ. CDR3 sequence (DNA): TGCGCCAGCAGCTCCGCTACGGGACAGGGGTACGAGACCCAGTACTTC. It specifies CASSSATGQGYETQYF.

The rearrangement uses TRBV18 and TRBJ2-5, with 8 bases that match TRBD2. Germline values: CDR1 KGHSH, CDR2 LQKENI. V gave up 2 bases and J gave up 5 bases; unmatched junction bases: 10. There are 16 residues in the CDR3. DNA of the CDR3: TGTGCCAGCTCACCATCAAGCGGGAGTTTGAGTGAGACCCAGTACTTC. Translation: CASSPSSGSLSETQYF.

J is TRBJ1-2 and V is TRBV7-2, with 7 bases lining up with TRBD1. Trimming removed 3 bases from V and 8 bases from J; junction bases left unmatched: 6. The CDR3 runs 13 residues. Germline V gives CDR1 SGHTA, CDR2 FQGNSA. CDR3: CASSFDRARGYTF. The CDR3 nucleotides read TGTGCCAGCAGCTTCGACAGGGCTCGGGGCTACACCTTC.

This chain links TRBV7-2 with TRBJ1-5; 10 bases match TRBD1. CDR1 SGHTA and CDR2 FQGNSA come from the germline V gene. V dropped 5 bases and J dropped 6; count of bases not matched to a gene: 4. This CDR3 has 14 amino acids. The CDR3 sequence is CASSLDRGRQPQHF. CDR3 sequence (DNA): TGTGCCAGCAGCCTAGACAGGGGGCGTCAGCCCCAGCATTTT.

The chain uses TRBV7-2 and TRBJ2-2; tentatively, D is TRBD1 (5 bases). Trimming removed 2 bases from V and 1 base from J, with 8 bases in between. The germline V gene has CDR1 SGHTA and CDR2 FQGNSA. CDR3 length equals 15 residues. The CDR3 is CASSLRQQNTGELFF. CDR3 bases: TGTGCCAGCAGCTTAAGACAGCAGAACACCGGGGAGCTGTTTTTT.

The chain uses TRBV27 and TRBJ1-2; 8 bases align to TRBD1. This CDR3 is built from 15 residues. Looked up from germline, CDR1 is MNHEY and CDR2 is SMNVEV (reference sequence). Trimming at V came to 7 bases and at J to 8 bases, leaving 15 bases not matched to a gene. The chain's CDR3 is CASTPHRQGMGGYTF. The CDR3 DNA follows: TGTGCCAGCACCCCTCATAGACAGGGGATGGGAGGCTACACCTTC.

This clone was seen only once. The V and J genes are TRBV7-3 and TRBJ2-5; 14 nucleotides match TRBD2. V lost 5 bases and J lost 6; bases outside the gene matches: 5. The CDR3 is 15 amino acids. Germline V gives CDR1 SGHTA, CDR2 FQGTGA. CDR3 nucleotides: TGTGCCAGCAGCACTGGGACTAGCGGGAGAAAGACCCAGTACTTC. It yields the protein CASSTGTSGRKTQYF. The whole variable domain, filled in from reference TRBV7-3 and TRBJ2-5, reads GAGVSQTPSNKVTEKGKYVELRCDPISGHTALYWYRQSLGQGPEFLIYFQGTGAADDSGLPNDRFFAVRPEGSVSTLKIQRTERGDSAVYLCASSTGTSGRKTQYFGPGTRLLVL.

The CDR3 here is CASSRGEEEDTQYF. DNA of the CDR3: TGTGCCAGCAGCCGAGGGGAGGAGGAAGATACGCAGTATTTT. This chain links TRBV7-8 with TRBJ2-3, with a possible D match to TRBD2 (6 bases). Trimming pared 5 bases from V and 5 bases from J, leaving 14 bases between. CDR1 is SGHVS, CDR2 FQNEAQ, per germline. The CDR3 length is 14 residues.

This clone has more than one count but fewer than ten. The genes are TRBV5-1 and TRBJ2-2; D not certain. The V gene lost 0 bases and the J gene lost 5 bases, with 11 bases spanning the gap. The germline gives CDR1 SGHRS, CDR2 YFSETQ. CDR3 length equals 15 residues. Written as DNA, the CDR3 is TGCGCCAGCAGCTTGGGTAGCAGCCAAACCGGGGAGCTGTTTTTT. It is translated as CASSLGSSQTGELFF.

The table lists this clone with a count of one. The chain has TRBV9 and TRBJ2-6; D remains ambiguous. Germline CDR1 is SGDLS and CDR2 is YYNGEE. V was clipped by 2 bases and J by 1 base, with 10 bases between them. The CDR3 is 16 residues long. CDR3 amino acids: CASSVWHPSGANVLTF. DNA of the CDR3: TGTGCCAGCAGCGTGTGGCACCCTTCTGGGGCCAACGTCCTGACTTTC.

This chain connects TRBV7-9 to TRBJ1-3; 7 bases align to TRBD1. Trimming removed 5 bases from V and 0 bases from J; junction bases left unmatched: 7. The CDR3 loop spans 16 amino acids. The germline gives CDR1 SEHNR, CDR2 FQNEAQ (reference sequence). CDR3 coding DNA: TGTGCCAGCAGCGACTGGACAGGACGCTCTGGAAACACCATATATTTT. Protein sequence: CASSDWTGRSGNTIYF.

V gene TRBV19 combines with J gene TRBJ2-5, with TRBD2 as a possible D gene (6 bases). The CDR3 contains 12 residues. Germline CDR1 is LNHDA and CDR2 is SQIVND (reference sequence). V was pared by 10 bases and J by 5 bases, with 14 bases between. The CDR3 DNA reads TGTGCCACCAAGGGAGGAGGGGAGACCCAGTACTTC. This gives the protein CATKGGGETQYF. The entire variable domain, with the rest obtained from reference TRBV19 and TRBJ2-5, is as follows: DGGITQSPKYLFRKEGQNVTLSCEQNLNHDAMYWYRQDPGQGLRLIYYSQIVNDFQKGDIAEGYSVSREKKESFPLTVTSAQKNPTAFYLCATKGGGETQYFGPGTRLLVL.

The chain couples TRBV2 to TRBJ1-6; the D gene is possibly TRBD1 (5 bases). V lost 7 bases, J lost 9 bases, and 25 bases lay in between. Germline CDR1 and CDR2: SNHLY and FYNNEI. The CDR3 length is 17 residues. CDR3 coding DNA: TGTGCCAGCACCTTTATCCCCCGGCCGGACAAATTTTCACCCCTCCACTTT. Translation gives CASTFIPRPDKFSPLHF.

This clone was found once. J is TRBJ2-7 and V is TRBV27; 7 nucleotides agree with TRBD1. CDR1 is MNHEY, CDR2 SMNVEV, per germline (reference sequence). CDR3 length equals 15 residues. The junction had 9 bases not matched to a gene; V was cut back by 2 bases and J by 5 bases. The CDR3 bases are TGTGCCAGCAGTTTAGGGTGGACAGGTGAACACGAGCAGTACTTC. Translation: CASSLGWTGEHEQYF.

The chain is built from TRBV18 and TRBJ1-2, with TRBD1 matching 10 bases. CDR1 is KGHSH, CDR2 LQKENI, per germline. The J segment lost 6 bases and the V segment lost 1 base, leaving 8 bases of the junction unmatched. The CDR3 is 16 residues long. The CDR3 loop reads CASSPLGTGDTHGYTF. CDR3 bases: TGTGCCAGCTCACCACTGGGGACAGGGGATACACATGGCTACACCTTC.

The V gene is TRBV28, the J gene TRBJ2-3, with no clear D. This CDR3 has 12 amino acids. CDR1 is MDHEN, CDR2 SYDVKM, per germline. V lost 6 bases to trimming and J lost 0 bases, with 4 bases between them. The DNA for the CDR3 is TGTGCCAGCAGGCTAAGCACAGATACGCAGTATTTT. Translating it yields CASRLSTDTQYF. The variable domain in full, with the rest retrieved from reference TRBV28 and TRBJ2-3, is DVKVTQSSRYLVKRTGEKVFLECVQDMDHENMFWYRQDPGLGLRLIYFSYDVKMKEKGDIPEGYSVSREKKERFSLILESASTNQTSMYLCASRLSTDTQYFGPGTRLTVL.

The chain recombines TRBV5-4 with TRBJ2-2; 8 nucleotides align to TRBD2. The CDR3 runs to 15 residues. The J segment lost 1 base and the V segment lost 1 base, leaving 0 bases of the junction unmatched. Germline V CDR1 and CDR2: SGHNT, YYREEE (reference sequence). The CDR3 reads CASSLREGNTGELFF. The CDR3 DNA reads TGTGCCAGCAGCTTGCGGGAGGGGAACACCGGGGAGCTGTTTTTT. Based on the CDR3 plus reference TRBV5-4 and TRBJ2-2, the full variable domain is ETGVTQSPTHLIKTRGQQVTLRCSSQSGHNTVSWYQQALGQGPQFIFQYYREEENGRGNFPPRFSGLQFPNYSSELNVNALELDDSALYLCASSLREGNTGELFFGEGSRLTVL.

This clone was seen a single time. V is TRBV7-6 and J is TRBJ2-7, with D possibly being TRBD1 (5 bases). V was cut by 4 bases and J by 0 bases, with 7 bases left in between. Germline lookup yields CDR1 SGHVS and CDR2 FNYEAQ. The CDR3 loop spans 13 amino acids. CDR3 loop: CASSSQDSYEQYF. CDR3 nucleotides: TGTGCCAGCAGCTCACAGGACTCCTACGAGCAGTACTTC.

This chain uses TRBV10-3 with TRBJ1-2; a possible D gene is TRBD1 (6 bases). The CDR3 has 15 residues. Trimming left V 10 bases short and J 5 bases short, with 23 bases between. Germline CDR1 reads ENHRY; CDR2 reads SYGVKD. The CDR3 sequence: CATSRGGEEIYGYTF. CDR3 sequence (DNA): TGTGCCACGTCGAGGGGGGGAGAAGAGATTTATGGCTACACCTTC.

The CDR3 bases are TGTGCCAGCAGCTCAGGGCCACCCGAGACCGCCTACGAGCAGTACTTC. This encodes CASSSGPPETAYEQYF. This sequence joins TRBV7-2 and TRBJ2-7; a possible D gene is TRBD1 (5 bases). The V end lost 4 bases, the J end lost 2 bases, and 18 bases lay between the germline ends. The CDR3 spans 16 residues. The V gene's germline CDR1 is SGHTA and CDR2 FQGNSA. Full variable domain (rest looked up from reference TRBV7-2 and TRBJ2-7): GAGVSQSPSNKVTEKGKDVELRCDPISGHTALYWYRQSLGQGLEFLIYFQGNSAPDKSGLPSDRFSAERTGGSVSTLTIQRTQQEDSAVYLCASSSGPPETAYEQYFGPGTRLTVT.

The V and J genes are TRBV7-9 and TRBJ1-1, with 7 nucleotides matching TRBD1. Losses at the gene ends were 3 bases for V and 8 bases for J; bases not matched to a gene: 6. The CDR3 is made up of 13 amino acids. In germline, CDR1 is SEHNR, CDR2 FQNEAQ (reference sequence). The CDR3 coding sequence is TGTGCCAGCAGCTTCTACAGGGGCATCGAAGCTTTCTTT. It yields the protein CASSFYRGIEAFF.

The chain employs TRBV19 and TRBJ1-1, with 10 bases that match TRBD1. The germline V gene has CDR1 LNHDA and CDR2 SQIVND (reference sequence). The CDR3 spans 13 residues. V lost 8 bases to trimming and J lost 4 bases; unmatched junction nucleotides: 4. The CDR3, as DNA: TGTGCCAGTCGCGGGGACAGGGGCACTGAAGCTTTCTTT. It yields the protein CASRGDRGTEAFF.